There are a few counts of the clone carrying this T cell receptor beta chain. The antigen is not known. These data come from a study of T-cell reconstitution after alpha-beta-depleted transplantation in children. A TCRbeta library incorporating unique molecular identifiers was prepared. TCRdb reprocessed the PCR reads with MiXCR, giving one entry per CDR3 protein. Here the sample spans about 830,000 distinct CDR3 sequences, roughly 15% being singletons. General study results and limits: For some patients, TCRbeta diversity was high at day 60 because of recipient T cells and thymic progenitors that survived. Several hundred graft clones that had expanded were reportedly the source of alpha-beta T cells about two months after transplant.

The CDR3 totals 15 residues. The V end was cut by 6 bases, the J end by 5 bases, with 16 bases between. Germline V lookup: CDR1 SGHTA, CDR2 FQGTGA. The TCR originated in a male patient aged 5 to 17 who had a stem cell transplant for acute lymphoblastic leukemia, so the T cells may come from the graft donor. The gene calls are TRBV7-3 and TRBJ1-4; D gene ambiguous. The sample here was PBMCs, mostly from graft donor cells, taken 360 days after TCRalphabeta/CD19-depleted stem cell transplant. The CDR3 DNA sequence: TGTGCCAGCAGGTCCCATCATCCGGGGAATGAAAAACTGTTTTTT. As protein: CASRSHHPGNEKLFF.